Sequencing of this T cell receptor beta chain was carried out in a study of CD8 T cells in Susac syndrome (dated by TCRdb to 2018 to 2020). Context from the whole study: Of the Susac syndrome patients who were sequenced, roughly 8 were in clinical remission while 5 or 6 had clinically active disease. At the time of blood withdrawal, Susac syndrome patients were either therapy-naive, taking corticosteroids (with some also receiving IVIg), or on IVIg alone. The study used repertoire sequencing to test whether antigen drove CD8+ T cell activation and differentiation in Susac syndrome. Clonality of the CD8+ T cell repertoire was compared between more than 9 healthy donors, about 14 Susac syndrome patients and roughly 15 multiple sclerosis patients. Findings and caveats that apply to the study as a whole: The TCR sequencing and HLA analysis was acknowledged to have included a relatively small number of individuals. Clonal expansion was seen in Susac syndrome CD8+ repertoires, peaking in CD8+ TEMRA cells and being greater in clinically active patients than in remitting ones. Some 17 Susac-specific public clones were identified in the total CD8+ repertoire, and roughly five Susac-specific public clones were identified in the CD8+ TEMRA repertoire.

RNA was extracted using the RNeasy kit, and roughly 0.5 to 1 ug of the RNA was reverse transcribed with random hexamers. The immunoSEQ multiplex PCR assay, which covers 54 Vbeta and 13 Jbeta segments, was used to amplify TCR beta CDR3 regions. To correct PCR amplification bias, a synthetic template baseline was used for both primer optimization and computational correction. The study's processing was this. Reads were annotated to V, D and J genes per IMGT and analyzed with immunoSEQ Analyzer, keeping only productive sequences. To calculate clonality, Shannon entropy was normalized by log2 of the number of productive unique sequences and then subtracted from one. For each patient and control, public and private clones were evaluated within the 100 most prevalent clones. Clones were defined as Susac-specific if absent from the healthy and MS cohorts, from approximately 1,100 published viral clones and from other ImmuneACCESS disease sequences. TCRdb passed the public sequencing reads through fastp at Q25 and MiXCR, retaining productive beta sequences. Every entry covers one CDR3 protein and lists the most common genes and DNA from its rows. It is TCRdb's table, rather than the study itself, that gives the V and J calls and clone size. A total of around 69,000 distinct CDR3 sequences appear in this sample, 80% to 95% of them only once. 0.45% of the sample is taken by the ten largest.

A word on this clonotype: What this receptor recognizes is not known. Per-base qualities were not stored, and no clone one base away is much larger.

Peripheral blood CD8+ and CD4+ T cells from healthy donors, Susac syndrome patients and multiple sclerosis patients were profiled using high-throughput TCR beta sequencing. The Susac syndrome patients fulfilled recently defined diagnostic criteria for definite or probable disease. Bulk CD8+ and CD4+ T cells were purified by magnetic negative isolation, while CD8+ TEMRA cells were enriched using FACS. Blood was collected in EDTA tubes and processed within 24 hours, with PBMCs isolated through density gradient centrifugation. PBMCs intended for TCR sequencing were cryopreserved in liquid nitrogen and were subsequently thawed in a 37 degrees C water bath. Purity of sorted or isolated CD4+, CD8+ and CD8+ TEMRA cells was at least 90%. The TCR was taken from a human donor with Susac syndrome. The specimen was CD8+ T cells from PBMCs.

The CDR3 protein sequence reads: CASSLGRLKTQYF. Here is the DNA: TGTGCCAGCAGTTTGGGGCGTCTCAAGACCCAGTACTTC. The chain was built from TRBV27 and TRBJ2-5, and TRBD1 may be the D gene, going by 5 matching bases. CDR1 is given as MNHEY and CDR2 as SMNVEV, both from the germline V gene (reference sequence). V sheds 3 bases and J sheds 6 bases, leaving 11 bases between their ends. Measured from the cysteine to the phenylalanine, the CDR3 is 13 residues long. The CDR3 DNA has 39 bases and is translated from base 1.